The clone carrying this TCR gamma chain is labeled large. Its antigen is undetermined. Each case's genomic DNA was extracted from ten roughly 5.5-µm formalin-fixed paraffin-embedded scrolls. The data are from a study of intestinal T cells in coeliac disease. Overall study findings and caveats: Each sample likely lost a proportion of TCR sequences from degraded FFPE DNA. All 22 biopsies were correctly classified by TRD kmer clustering. Coeliac and control groups differed significantly in age. With TRG, approximately 96% of biopsies (about 95% of the roughly 54) were classified correctly.

TRG repertoires were amplified with LymphoTrack primers from about 190 ng of biopsy DNA. TCRdb fed the multiplex PCR reads into CATT to redo clone calling. In the table there are roughly 900 gamma-chain clones, about half of which are singletons. This receptor was obtained from a human donor with celiac disease. The sample comprised a duodenal biopsy.

The CDR3 reads CATWPPPVIYSSDWIKTF. The CDR3 DNA reads as TGTGCCACCTGGCCCCCCCCCGTTATATATAGTAGTGATTGGATCAAGACGTTT. The V and J genes are TRGV4 and TRGJP2. Trimming cost V 6 bases and J 0 bases; bases outside gene matches: 16. CDR1 and CDR2 from the germline V gene are EGSTGY and YDSYTSSV. The CDR3 length is 18 residues.